This note documents a single T cell receptor beta chain sequence. The data were obtained in a study of blood T cell repertoires in COVID-19. TCRdb keeps only in-frame clones here, not all; method: immunoSEQ multiplex PCR. Among about 300,000 clones listed, roughly 88% were seen once. The V segment lost 5 bases and the J segment 3 bases; nucleotides outside the gene matches: 9. This CDR3 has 15 amino acids. Germline lookup yields CDR1 MNHEY and CDR2 SVGAGI. The chain couples TRBV6-5 to TRBJ2-7; 8 bases are shared with TRBD1. The sample taken for sequencing was peripheral blood. This clonotype was obtained from a young woman who had recovered from COVID-19. CDR3 loop: CASSNSIQGGYEQYF. CDR3 coding DNA: TGTGCCAGCAGTAATTCCATACAGGGGGGCTACGAGCAGTACTTC.